These 5 T cell receptor beta chains share one sample of origin, sequenced in a study of T cell changes during pregnancy in multiple sclerosis. Produced via immunoSEQ multiplex PCR; TCRdb's table is partial and in-frame only. The table shows 40,000 to 50,000 clones, with roughly 87% occurring only once. The specimen was CD8+ T cells from peripheral blood mononuclear cells, collected in the first trimester of pregnancy. The receptor source for this set is a female donor with multiple sclerosis, enrolled in a pregnancy study.

The chain links TRBV27 to TRBJ2-1; D is ambiguous. The germline CDR1 and CDR2 sequences are MNHEY and SMNVEV (reference sequence). The CDR3 consists of 11 residues. V shed 3 bases and J shed 13 bases, with 10 bases lying between them. The CDR3 protein is CASSFGPTQFF. The CDR3 nucleotides read TGTGCCAGCAGTTTCGGCCCGACACAGTTCTTC.

The chain is built from TRBV27 and TRBJ2-1; D may be TRBD1 (6 bases). Germline values: CDR1 MNHEY, CDR2 SMNVEV (reference sequence). The CDR3 has 15 amino acids. V was cut by 6 bases and J by 6 bases, with 18 bases left in between. CDR3 region: CASRFGTGPRNEQFF. In DNA form, the CDR3 reads TGTGCCAGCAGGTTTGGCACAGGGCCCCGCAATGAGCAGTTCTTC.

The chain couples TRBV14 to TRBJ2-7, with a tentative D call TRBD2 (6 bases). V was trimmed by 1 base and J by 4 bases, leaving 14 bases between them. Germline CDR1 SGHDN, CDR2 FVKESK. The CDR3 loop spans 15 amino acids. The CDR3 nucleotides are TGTGCCAGCAGCCAAGTAATGGAGGGTTTATACGAGCAGTACTTC. Translating it yields CASSQVMEGLYEQYF.

V usage is TRBV29-1 and J usage is TRBJ2-1; D not resolved. V gave up 6 bases and J gave up 6 bases, with 9 bases separating them. Germline-derived CDR1 and CDR2 are SQVTM and ANQGSEA. The CDR3 is made up of 11 amino acids. Here the CDR3 DNA reads TGCAGCGTGCTTGAGCGCAATGAGCAGTTCTTC. Translated, it gives CSVLERNEQFF.

The gene calls are TRBV6-5 and TRBJ2-7; 8 positions match TRBD2. Germline V gene data show CDR1 as MNHEY and CDR2 as SVGAGI. The CDR3 runs to 13 residues. Trimming removed 6 bases from V and 3 bases from J; junction bases left unmatched: 4. CDR3: CASSPGGGYEQYF. CDR3 DNA sequence: TGTGCCAGCAGCCCCGGGGGGGGCTACGAGCAGTACTTC.